Below, 25 T cell receptor beta chains from the same sample are listed, as sequenced in a study of control samples from healthy donors and cancer patients. The data were produced by immunoSEQ multiplex PCR, yet TCRdb's version contains in-frame clones alone and is incomplete. The table has 170,000 or so clones, 90% to 95% seen once. The specimen sequenced was blood. These receptors came from a man younger than 30 in good health.

The count of this clone is one. The chain combines TRBV18 with TRBJ1-5, with TRBD1 as a possible D gene (5 bases). Germline V gives CDR1 KGHSH, CDR2 LQKENI. Trimming took 4 bases from V and 0 from J, leaving 7 bases between them. The CDR3 has 14 amino acids. The CDR3 nucleotides read TGTGCCAGCTCACGGGGCAATAGCAATCAGCCCCAGCATTTT. Encoded protein: CASSRGNSNQPQHF.

V and J are TRBV3-1 (or the pseudogene TRBV3-2) and TRBJ2-5; no clear D. V lost 1 base to trimming and J lost 3 bases, with 6 bases between them. The germline gives CDR1 LGHDT, CDR2 YNNKEL (reference sequence). CDR3 length equals 13 residues. CDR3 nucleotide sequence: TGTGCCAGCAGCCAAGGCCGCAAAGAGACCCAGTACTTC. Translation: CASSQGRKETQYF.

V gene TRBV7-6 combines with J gene TRBJ2-3; unclear D gene. Between the trimmed V and J ends, which lost 0 bases and 1 base, there was a span of 11 bases. There are 16 residues in the CDR3. Germline V gives CDR1 SGHVS, CDR2 FNYEAQ. DNA of the CDR3: TGTGCCAGCAGCTTAGCGGCAGCTGGAGGCACAGATACGCAGTATTTT. Translated, it gives CASSLAAAGGTDTQYF.

This chain connects TRBV5-5 to TRBJ1-1, with 8 bases lining up with TRBD1. The V gene end was trimmed by 4 bases and the J gene end by 5 bases; junction bases not matched to a gene: 13. Germline V gives CDR1 SGHKS, CDR2 YYEKEE (reference sequence). This CDR3 has 16 amino acids. The DNA of the CDR3 is TGTGCCAGCAGCCCACAATCCGACAGGGGTAGAACTGAAGCTTTCTTT. The encoded protein is CASSPQSDRGRTEAFF.

The chain combines TRBV19 with TRBJ2-2; TRBD2 is a possible D gene (5 bases). The CDR3 loop spans 14 amino acids. The germline V and J ends were trimmed by 7 bases and 4 bases, with 13 bases remaining between them. CDR1 and CDR2 from the germline V gene are LNHDA and SQIVND (reference sequence). DNA for the CDR3: TGTGCCAGTAACTTAGGCCGGGGCACCGGGGAGCTGTTTTTT. It codes for CASNLGRGTGELFF.

The chain joins TRBV30 to TRBJ1-1; D is unclear. The CDR3 totals 13 residues. Per germline, CDR1 GTSNPN and CDR2 SVGIG (reference sequence). Trimming shortened V by 5 bases and J by 1 base, and 11 bases separated the two germline ends. CDR3 in amino acids: CAWGPGPNTEAFF. CDR3 sequence (DNA): TGTGCCTGGGGGCCGGGCCCGAACACTGAAGCTTTCTTT.

The chain carries TRBV2 and TRBJ1-3; D gene unclear. Trimming took 5 bases from V and 6 from J, leaving 5 bases between them. The CDR3 is 11 amino acids. Germline CDR1 SNHLY, CDR2 FYNNEI. CDR3 nucleotides: TGTGCCAGCAGTCTCTCAAACACCATATATTTT. This gives the protein CASSLSNTIYF.

The table lists this clone with a count of one. The chain couples TRBV9 to TRBJ2-5; the match to TRBD2 covers 10 bases. Unmatched junction bases numbered 10, after V lost 4 bases and J lost 4 bases. The CDR3 spans 16 residues. CDR1 is SGDLS and CDR2 is YYNGEE in the germline V gene. CDR3 in amino acids: CASSPSSGGAGETQYF. The CDR3, as DNA: TGTGCCAGCAGCCCCTCGAGCGGGGGGGCCGGAGAGACCCAGTACTTC. Looking up the rest from reference TRBV9 and TRBJ2-5 gives the full variable domain: DSGVTQTPKHLITATGQRVTLRCSPRSGDLSVYWYQQSLDQGLQFLIQYYNGEERAKGNILERFSAQQFPDLHSELNLSSLELGDSALYFCASSPSSGGAGETQYFGPGTRLLVL.

This chain links TRBV19 with TRBJ1-5; no clear D gene. CDR1 and CDR2 (germline): LNHDA, SQIVND (reference sequence). V was cut by 2 bases and J by 9 bases, with 14 bases left in between. CDR3 length equals 14 residues. As DNA, the CDR3 is TGTGCCAGTAGTATAAATGGGGATCCGGGGCCCCAGCATTTT. It codes for CASSINGDPGPQHF.

This clone is a singleton in its sample. The chain is built from TRBV28 and TRBJ2-7, with TRBD2 as a possible D gene (6 bases). The CDR3 runs to 15 residues. The germline V gene has CDR1 MDHEN and CDR2 SYDVKM. The germline V and J ends were trimmed by 3 bases and 1 base, with 13 bases remaining between them. For the CDR3, the DNA is TGTGCCAGCAGTTTTGGAGGGGTCCTTTCCTACGAGCAGTACTTC. Translation: CASSFGGVLSYEQYF.

This clone was seen a single time. The rearrangement joins TRBV6-1 to TRBJ1-2; perhaps TRBD1 as D (6 bases). The CDR3 runs to 14 residues. Trimming cost V 2 bases and J 4 bases, with 11 bases left between them. Germline V gives CDR1 MNHNS, CDR2 SASEGT. The CDR3: CASSEWGGPYGYTF. DNA of the CDR3: TGTGCCAGCAGTGAATGGGGGGGGCCCTATGGCTACACCTTC.

The CDR3 nucleotides read TGTGCCAGCAGTTACTCATCGCCCAGCTATGGCTACACCTTC. Its translation is CASSYSSPSYGYTF. This sequence joins TRBV6-5 and TRBJ1-2; D not resolved. CDR1 is MNHEY and CDR2 is SVGAGI in the germline V gene. CDR3 size: 14 residues. V lost 0 bases to trimming and J lost 4 bases, with 9 bases between them.

The J gene is TRBJ1-2, the V gene TRBV6-1; D perhaps matches TRBD1 (6 bases). The CDR3 extends over 15 amino acids. V lost 1 base and J lost 1, with 10 bases in between. The germline V gene encodes CDR1 MNHNS and CDR2 SASEGT. The DNA for the CDR3 is TGTGCCAGCAGTGAAGAGAGGACAGTTAACTATGGCTACACCTTC. Protein sequence: CASSEERTVNYGYTF.

This chain joins TRBV7-3 and TRBJ2-5, with TRBD1 as a possible D gene (5 bases). V dropped 3 bases and J dropped 4 bases, with 12 bases sitting between them. CDR1 and CDR2 from the germline V gene are SGHTA and FQGTGA. This CDR3 is 14 amino acids long. CDR3 sequence reads: CASSLGTGLETQYF. In DNA form, the CDR3 reads TGTGCCAGCAGCTTGGGCACAGGTCTAGAGACCCAGTACTTC.

This chain links TRBV12-3 or TRBV12-4 with TRBJ1-1; no clear D. V was clipped by 7 bases and J by 3 bases, with 12 bases between them. This CDR3 comprises 13 residues. This chain's CDR3 is CASTLDGYTEAFF. In nucleotides, the CDR3 is TGTGCCAGCACCTTGGACGGATACACTGAAGCTTTCTTT.

This chain joins TRBV27 and TRBJ1-2; possible D gene TRBD1, 6 bases. The length of the CDR3 is 15 residues. Looked up from germline, CDR1 is MNHEY and CDR2 is SMNVEV (reference sequence). Trimming pared 1 base from V and 7 bases from J, leaving 16 bases between. The CDR3 here is CASSLFPQGSSGYTF. CDR3 bases: TGTGCCAGCAGTTTATTCCCACAGGGTAGCTCTGGCTACACCTTC.

The chain recombines TRBV4-2 with TRBJ1-2; maybe TRBD1 (5 bases). This CDR3 is 16 amino acids long. The germline gives CDR1 LGHNA, CDR2 YNFKEQ. The V end was cut by 4 bases, the J end by 2 bases, with 17 bases between. CDR3 protein: CASSPGTEVPNYGYTF. DNA of the CDR3: TGTGCCAGCAGCCCCGGGACCGAAGTCCCAAACTATGGCTACACCTTC.

The chain uses TRBV30 and TRBJ2-3; D is perhaps TRBD1 (5 bases). This CDR3 spans 15 amino acids. The V gene lost 1 base and the J gene lost 2 bases, with 13 bases spanning the gap. CDR1 GTSNPN and CDR2 SVGIG come from the germline V gene (reference sequence). For the CDR3, the DNA is TGTGCCTGGAGTGAGGGGCATTCCCCCACAGATACGCAGTATTTT. As protein: CAWSEGHSPTDTQYF.

The chain combines TRBV28 with TRBJ1-6; tentative D call: TRBD1 (5 bases). This CDR3 is built from 14 residues. The germline gives CDR1 MDHEN, CDR2 SYDVKM. Trimming removed 4 bases from V and 10 bases from J, with 14 bases in between. The CDR3: CASSSKGIGSPLHF. As DNA, the CDR3 is TGTGCCAGCAGTTCCAAGGGGATTGGATCACCCCTCCACTTT.

The chain has TRBV5-6 and TRBJ2-3, with 8 positions matching TRBD2. Germline CDR1 is SGHDT and CDR2 is YYEEEE. The junction had 7 bases not matched to a gene; V was cut back by 1 base and J by 3 bases. The CDR3 sequence is 16 residues long. The CDR3 loop is CASSLPGTRRTDTQYF. The CDR3 coding sequence is TGTGCCAGCAGCTTGCCCGGGACTAGAAGGACAGATACGCAGTATTTT.

The sample holds a few counts of this clone. CDR3 nucleotide sequence: TGCGCCAGCAGCCAAGATCTGGGGGGGATCAATAGCAATCAGCCCCAGCATTTT. It translates to CASSQDLGGINSNQPQHF. The V gene is TRBV4-1, the J gene TRBJ1-5, with D maybe TRBD1 (5 bases). Germline CDR1 is MGHRA and CDR2 is YSYEKL. This CDR3 has 18 amino acids. V lost 0 bases to trimming and J lost 0 bases, with 15 bases between them.

This chain links TRBV27 with TRBJ1-5, with 8 bases that match TRBD1. The germline V gene has CDR1 MNHEY and CDR2 SMNVEV (reference sequence). V dropped 0 bases and J dropped 7; count of bases not matched to a gene: 5. The CDR3 totals 15 residues. This chain's CDR3 is CASSLSSGGYQPQHF. The CDR3 DNA sequence: TGTGCCAGCAGTTTATCGTCAGGGGGCTACCAGCCCCAGCATTTT.

V gene TRBV6-2 or TRBV6-3 combines with J gene TRBJ2-5; 14 nucleotides align to TRBD2. The CDR3 loop spans 16 amino acids. The germline gives CDR1 MNHEY, CDR2 SVGEGT. V shed 5 bases and J 5 bases; nucleotides not matched to a gene: 7. Here the CDR3 DNA reads TGTGCCAGCAGTGGGACTAGCGGGGGCCTCTGGGAGACCCAGTACTTC. It yields the protein CASSGTSGGLWETQYF.

CDR3 amino acids: CATSGPGTSGGDTQYF. CDR3 DNA: TGTGCCACCAGTGGCCCCGGGACTAGCGGCGGGGATACGCAGTATTTT. The gene calls are TRBV24-1 and TRBJ2-3, with 11 nucleotides matching TRBD2. The CDR3 is 16 amino acids. The junction had 9 bases not matched to a gene; V was cut back by 5 bases and J by 6 bases. Germline values: CDR1 KGHDR, CDR2 SFDVKD.

This chain connects TRBV5-4 to TRBJ2-5; possibly TRBD1 or TRBD2 for D (5 bases each). V shed 5 bases and J shed 5 bases, with 19 bases lying between them. Germline CDR1 is SGHNT and CDR2 is YYREEE (reference sequence). The CDR3 runs 15 residues. The CDR3 loop reads CASRDRDGVRETQYF. CDR3 coding DNA: TGTGCCAGCAGAGACCGGGACGGCGTCCGGGAGACCCAGTACTTC.